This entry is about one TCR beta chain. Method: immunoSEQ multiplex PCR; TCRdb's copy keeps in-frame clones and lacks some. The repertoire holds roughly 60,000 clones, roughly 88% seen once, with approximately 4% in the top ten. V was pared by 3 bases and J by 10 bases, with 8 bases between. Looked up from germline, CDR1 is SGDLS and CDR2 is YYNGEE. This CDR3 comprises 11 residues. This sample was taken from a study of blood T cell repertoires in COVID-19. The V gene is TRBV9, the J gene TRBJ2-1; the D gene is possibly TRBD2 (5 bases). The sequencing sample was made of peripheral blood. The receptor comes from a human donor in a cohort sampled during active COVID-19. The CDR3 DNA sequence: TGTGCCAGCAGCGATGCTAGCGAGCAGTTCTTC. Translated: CASSDASEQFF.